This T cell receptor (beta chain) was captured by sequencing in a study of cytomegalovirus exposure and HLA in healthy donors (dated by TCRdb to between 2016 and 2019). General notes on the study: An earlier analysis of some 500 of the donors reported 250 to 300 Gb of sequence data and approximately 110 million unique TCR beta sequences from about 179 million T cells. Approximately 330 gigabases of sequencing data and roughly 81 million unique TCR sequences made up an early release that covered over 550 HLA-typed donors. Of the roughly 400 genotyped donors, 70% to 90% were placed in the genetic ancestry cluster associated with self-reported Caucasian donors. The study was designed to test whether signatures of past pathogen exposure could be identified by cataloging public T cell receptors. The T cell repertoires of under 700 subjects were profiled by immunosequencing and related to cytomegalovirus serostatus. Along with the approximately 650-subject first cohort, a separate validation cohort of over 90 different subjects was used. To predict cytomegalovirus infection status, the study brought together high-throughput TCR immunosequencing, statistical association of individual TCRs with disease status, and machine learning. In a later analysis, previously published TCR beta repertoires from 500 to 750 donors were re-analyzed and high-resolution HLA genotyping was added so that TCR occurrence patterns could be studied. The later analysis used no new phenotypic data to find candidate immune exposures, relying instead on TCR beta sequences and their occurrence across donors. An earlier analysis of some 500 of the donors used high-throughput TCR beta sequencing to judge whether each TCR beta V gene segment behaved as functional or pseudogenic. Alongside the repertoire data, information on donor age, sex, ethnicity and CMV serostatus was compiled. A later genetic analysis took genome-wide SNP genotypes for about 55% of the roughly 700 donors and used that subset as a discovery cohort. All discovery cohort repertoires had been generated using a single sequencing platform. HLA typing included class I and class II loci at four-digit resolution. Typing coverage varied by locus: about 629-630 donors for A, B, C, DRB1 and DQB1; approximately 500 for DQA1; more than 600 for DPA1; around 490 for DPB1. Because of strong linkage in the cohort, roughly five DR-DQ haplotypes were treated as single units for association and clustering. Among around 400 genotyped donors of the cohort, an average of around 240,000 unique TCR beta nucleotide sequences were sequenced per donor, roughly 20% of them non-productive.

Remarks on this clone: The target of this receptor is not known. Base quality data are lacking; no much larger clone is found one base away.

The cohort comprised 666 healthy bone marrow donors. At the time of sampling, every cohort member was nominally healthy, though immune exposures that went unrecorded were likely present. The donor was CMV seropositive and belonged to the group of 250 to 300 seropositive cohort members. A peripheral blood sample was provided by each donor, and peripheral blood mononuclear cells were used for TCR beta sequencing. Genomic DNA extraction from the blood cell samples was performed with the Qiagen DNeasy Blood Extraction Kit. The library came from the immunoSEQ multiplex PCR assay. For the multiplex PCR, a mixture combining 60 forward primers for TCR Vbeta segments and 13 reverse primers for TCR Jbeta segments was used. The CDR3 region of rearranged TCR beta genes was amplified from genomic DNA with a multiplex PCR assay. The amplified TCR beta libraries were sequenced on the Illumina HiSeq System as 87-base-pair reads. As for the authors' bioinformatics: A later analysis tallied tens of millions of unique TCR beta chains across the 700 or so repertoires, and around 10 million of those chains were shared by two or more donors. A nearest-neighbor algorithm error-corrected the raw reads and collapsed the reads into unique sequences, merging closely related sequences to remove PCR and sequencing errors. V, D and J gene segments were assigned by aligning CDR3 sequences to IMGT reference sequences. For a sequence to be retained, at least a six-nucleotide match to both a V gene segment and a J gene segment was required. Rearrangements were called productive when the CDR3 lacked stop codons and stayed in frame with V and J; all others were non-productive. CDR3 was defined according to IMGT convention as the region running from the second conserved V-encoded cysteine to the conserved J-encoded phenylalanine. In an earlier analysis of more than 550 of the donors, sequences lacking an unambiguous match to a single V gene segment were excluded. An earlier analysis of a few hundred of the donors classified V segments as functional when productive rearrangements were above 56.7% and as segregating when the standard deviation between donors was above 5%. A statistical classification framework was built for diagnosing cytomegalovirus status from the catalog of TCR beta chain sequences. V and J gene assignment, in a later analysis, came from comparing TCR nucleotide sequences with IMGT/GENE-DB human TR gene sequences. A later analysis assigned CDR3 sequences and most-parsimonious VDJ recombination scenarios with the TCRdist pipeline. In a later analysis, each TCR beta chain was defined by its CDR3 amino acid sequence together with its V-gene family, and reads lacking a unique V-gene family were excluded. To address suspected cross-contamination and a sequencing artifact, a later analysis removed around 590 highly shared, low-generation-probability nucleotide sequences. For each public chain, a later analysis derived a clonal expansion index from normalized ranks of inferred template counts within each repertoire. In a later analysis, generation probabilities were computed with a VDJ recombination model fitted to out-of-frame rearrangements, and the resulting probabilities were checked against IGoR. A later analysis scored TCR-TCR, TCR-HLA and TCR-CMV co-occurrence with hypergeometric tests, applying a repertoire-size bias correction to TCR pairs. False discovery rates were estimated in a later analysis by permuting HLA or CMV assignments 20 times. A later analysis grouped co-occurring TCRs with DBSCAN, adding TCRdist sequence similarity when clustering within HLA-allele-positive subsets. Repertoires with fewer than 30,000 or more than 120,000 public chains were left out of co-occurrence clustering, as were about 5 repertoires with anomalous nucleotide sharing. This is the immuneACCESS table as TCRdb keeps it, with only in-frame sequences that have V and J called. A part of the clones is gone; compared with another copy, unresolved V genes explain less than half, and the rest is unexplained. V and J calls and clone size come straight from that table; D and trimming were deduced from the DNA. The sample table holds around 100,000 clones, of which 75% to 85% were seen once. Of the sample, almost 3% falls within the top ten clones.

The V end loses 7 bases and the J end loses 2 bases, and a stretch of 14 bases separates them. The germline V gene sets CDR1 to MNHNS and CDR2 to SASEGT. The CDR3 runs 14 amino acids, cysteine and phenylalanine included. Left in the record is the CDR3 DNA by itself, 42 bases read in frame from the first base. Study-level results and caveats: In an earlier analysis of about 600 of the donors, most TCR beta V segments appeared in productive rearrangements about 87% or about 30% of the time, broadly matching IMGT annotations. In both the original and validation cohorts, the classifier was reported to diagnose cytomegalovirus status with high specificity and sensitivity. The study gave a list of roughly 150 TCR beta chains associated with cytomegalovirus. Because counts were too low, roughly 17 rarely observed V segments, including chromosome 9 orphons, were left out of the earlier analysis of 500 to 650 of the donors. Compared with equally common non-associated chains, HLA-associated TCR beta chains in a later analysis were more clonally expanded and had lower generation probabilities. CMV serostatus was the only immune exposure information available for the cohort. While some public TCRs were present in many individuals, most TCR sequences turned up only very rarely across donors. A cluster of highly shared sequence variants was judged likely to represent a technical artifact of the sequencing pipeline. According to the authors, the approach could potentially be generalized to other disease states and immunological phenotypes. A later analysis reported that several top co-occurrence clusters appeared linked to parvovirus B19, influenza, CMV and Epstein-Barr virus. At a false discovery rate of 0.05, a later analysis linked 15,000 to 20,000 TCR beta sequences to specific HLA alleles. Some IMGT-functional V segments, including TRBV6-2 and TRBV6-3, could not be told apart with the 87-base-pair reads, so those segments were excluded. Correlated functional status among segregating V segments might reflect linkage disequilibrium, but an unknown experimental factor could not be ruled out. A further reported finding was that TCR beta sequences accurately predicted the HLA-A and HLA-B alleles for most subjects in the first cohort. Only TCR beta chains were sequenced in this cohort, and the absence of alpha or paired-chain data limited detectable features. Compared with the approximately 700-donor mean, donors in an Asian-associated ancestry cluster had fewer N-insertions in productive TCRs, according to a later genetic analysis. Assigning TCR associations to individual alleles was difficult when HLA alleles, especially DR and DQ, strongly co-occurred. According to a later analysis, most CMV-associated TCR beta chains appeared to be HLA-restricted, and the HLA associations seemed to be driven largely by CMV exposure. The presence/absence analyses assumed that sequencing depth was roughly uniform across donors, and that assumption may not be true. Because some donors lacked HLA typing at each locus, the association tests relied only on the typed subset. V-gene and J-gene trimming of TCR beta chains was associated with a missense DCLRE1C variant in a later genetic analysis, and the association was replicated in an independent cohort. In vitro tests confirmed that a few of the cytomegalovirus-associated TCR beta chains recognize cytomegalovirus antigens. According to a later analysis, TCR association rates differed among HLA loci, with DRB1 alleles showing the most associated TCRs and HLA-C alleles showing the fewest.

The V and J segments used are TRBV6-1 and TRBJ2-5; TRBD1 is a weak D gene call, 6 bases matching. Sequencing was performed on PBMCs. The receptor's source is a young woman in good health and CMV-seropositive. The DNA is as follows: TGTGCCAGCACCCGGGACAATGAACAAGAGACCCAGTACTTC. Its translation reads: CASTRDNEQETQYF.